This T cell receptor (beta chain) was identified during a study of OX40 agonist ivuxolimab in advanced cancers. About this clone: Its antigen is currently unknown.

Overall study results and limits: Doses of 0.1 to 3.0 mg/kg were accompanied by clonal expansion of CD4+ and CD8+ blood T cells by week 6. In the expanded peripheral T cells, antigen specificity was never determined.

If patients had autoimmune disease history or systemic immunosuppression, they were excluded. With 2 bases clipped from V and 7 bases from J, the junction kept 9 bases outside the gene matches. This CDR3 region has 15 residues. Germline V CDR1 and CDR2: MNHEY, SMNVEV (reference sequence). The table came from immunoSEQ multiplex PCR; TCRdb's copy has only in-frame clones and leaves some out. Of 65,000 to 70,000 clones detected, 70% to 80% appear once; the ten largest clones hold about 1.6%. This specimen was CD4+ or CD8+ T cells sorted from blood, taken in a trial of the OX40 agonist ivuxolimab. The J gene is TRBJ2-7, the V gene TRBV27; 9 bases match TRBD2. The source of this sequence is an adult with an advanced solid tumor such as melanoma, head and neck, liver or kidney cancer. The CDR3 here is CASSLTSGPPGEQYF. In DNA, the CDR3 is TGTGCCAGCAGTTTAACTAGCGGGCCTCCGGGGGAGCAGTACTTC.